The TCR beta chain under discussion was sequenced for a study of T-cell memory formation after mild COVID-19. Study results and caveats: The appearance of some responding clones in pre-infection memory suggested that cross-reactive memory joined. The authors left the SARS-CoV-2 specificity of second-wave clones peaking on day 37 unconfirmed. Among contracting clones, CD4+ were mainly CM/EM and CD8+ enriched in EMRA.

From 5'RACE with constant-segment primers came TCR alpha and TCR beta cDNA libraries that carried sample barcodes and UMIs. TCRdb re-called the 5' RACE reads with MiXCR, one entry per CDR3 protein. The table includes about 270,000 distinct CDR3 sequences, approximately 15% detected once. CDR1 SGDLS and CDR2 YYNGEE come from the germline V gene. With 3 bases removed from V and 6 bases from J, the gap between germline ends came to 16 bases. The CDR3 totals 14 residues. This clonotype was detected ten times or more. The antigen is not known. This TCR derives from an adult woman who had mild COVID-19 (a few samples of this study predate the infection). Cell type and time point are not known. This chain joins TRBV9 and TRBJ2-7; a weak D match, TRBD1 (5 bases). Sequencing input: PBMCs or a T cell subset sorted from them (not recorded which). CDR3 loop: CASSETVSVSEQYF. In nucleotides, the CDR3 is TGTGCCAGCAGCGAGACAGTATCCGTCAGCGAGCAGTACTTC.